This T cell receptor (beta chain) was profiled in a study of T cells in Graves' hyperthyroidism and ophthalmopathy. On the study more broadly: Peripheral blood samples were taken at initial diagnosis, prior to any treatment.

Amplified TCR beta CDR3 regions came from RNA transcripts. HTBI primers were employed in a first-round RT-PCR of the TCR CDR3. TCRdb called the multiplex PCR reads again in MiXCR, with one record for every CDR3 protein. The sample has 550,000 to 850,000 distinct CDR3 sequences, around 20% seen once. Germline assignment: CDR1 SGHKS and CDR2 YYEKEE (reference sequence). V gave up 4 bases and J gave up 3 bases; unmatched junction bases: 4. This CDR3 region has 14 residues. This clonotype showed up just a few times. Its specificity is not known. Whole-study findings and limits: Ophthalmopathy could be told apart from stable hyperthyroidism with a 13 V-J model. Most thyroid clonotypes that were expanded above 0.001 also turned up in blood.

The source material was blood. The source of this sequence is a woman aged 50 to 60 with Graves' hyperthyroidism that later progressed to Graves' ophthalmopathy. The chain is built from TRBV5-5 and TRBJ1-5; 7 nucleotides agree with TRBD1. CDR3 loop: CASSLTGHNQPQHF. The CDR3 bases are TGTGCCAGCAGCCTGACAGGGCACAATCAGCCCCAGCATTTT.